This T cell receptor (beta chain) was identified in a study of a mutant IDH1 vaccine in newly diagnosed glioma. Study background: First vaccine doses came 4-6 weeks after radiotherapy alone, or with temozolomide cycles. Every participant had undergone radiotherapy, temozolomide, or both before, and most underwent both. Visits V12 and V13 fell at weeks 35 and 47, respectively.

The CDR3 covers 13 residues. CDR1 and CDR2 from the germline V gene are MNHEY and SVGAGI. J was trimmed by 8 bases and V by 2 bases; bases with no gene match: 5. Remarks on this clone: Its antigen is as yet unknown.

Method: immunoSEQ multiplex PCR; TCRdb's copy keeps in-frame clones and lacks some. The sample contains roughly 69,000 clones, more than 75% of which appear only once. Time point of the sample: week 35, safety follow-up. Vaccine doses each comprised 300 ug of mutant IDH1 20-mer peptide, with topical imiquimod. Donors had new IDH1-mutant astrocytomas of WHO grade 3 or 4 (ATRX-lost). The sequencing used PBMCs, collected from a glioma patient whose treatment included an IDH1 peptide vaccine. The receptor was isolated from a man aged 25-40 years with glioma. The V gene is TRBV6-5, the J gene TRBJ1-2; 7 bases align to TRBD1. This CDR3 reads CASSYGAGGGYTF. For the CDR3, the DNA is TGTGCCAGCAGTTACGGCGCAGGGGGAGGCTACACCTTC.